These 29 T cell receptor beta chains were sequenced from one sample in a study of T cells after yellow fever vaccination (dated by TCRdb to between 2018 and 2021). Explained via the paper, the treatment or condition label denotes: live attenuated yellow fever vaccine strain. Receptor amplification or capture employed 5' RACE. This sample was sequenced with an Illumina HiSeq 2500. The raw public reads went through TCRdb reprocessing: fastp at Q25, MiXCR clone calling, in-frame beta chains kept. For every CDR3 protein sequence, its rows merge into one entry that carries the most common genes and DNA. The sample data list about 230,000 distinct CDR3 sequences, and over 6.5% of these were observed just once. About 0.95% of the sample is in the top ten clones. This material consisted of CD4+ T cells sorted from PBMCs, taken on the day of the yellow fever booster vaccination. The receptors were gathered from a man between 25 and 39 years old who received the YFV17D yellow fever vaccine.

At least ten counts were recorded for this clonotype. This CDR3 is CSARDDGLAGGDTQYF. CDR3 nucleotides: TGCAGTGCTAGAGATGATGGACTAGCGGGAGGGGATACGCAGTATTTT. The V call is TRBV20-1, the J call TRBJ2-3; 15 nucleotides align to TRBD2. Trimming removed 0 bases from V and 6 bases from J; junction bases left unmatched: 4. CDR1 and CDR2 from the germline V gene are DFQATT and SNEGSKA (reference sequence). The CDR3 runs 16 residues.

This clonotype was found a few times. The V and J genes are TRBV20-1 and TRBJ2-7; 7 bases fit TRBD1. This CDR3 has 15 amino acids. The ends lost 7 bases at V and 0 bases at J; junction bases unmatched: 12. The V gene's germline CDR1 is DFQATT and CDR2 SNEGSKA (reference sequence). CDR3 sequence (DNA): TGCAGTGTTCTCAACCGGGACAGAAGCTCCTACGAGCAGTACTTC. It is translated as CSVLNRDRSSYEQYF.

The rearrangement uses TRBV7-9 and TRBJ2-5; D is uncertain. Trimming took 3 bases from V and 9 from J, leaving 8 bases between them. The germline gives CDR1 SEHNR, CDR2 FQNEAQ (reference sequence). The CDR3 covers 11 residues. The CDR3 is CASSLVSPQYF. CDR3 in DNA: TGTGCCAGCAGCTTGGTCTCCCCCCAGTACTTC.

In its sample, this clonotype was seen many times. V and J are TRBV10-3 and TRBJ2-1; D is undetermined. Germline CDR1 reads ENHRY; CDR2 reads SYGVKD. With 8 bases removed from V and 0 bases from J, the gap between germline ends came to 8 bases. This CDR3 contains 13 residues. DNA for the CDR3: TGTGCCATCTCCCTAGGCTCCTACAATGAGCAGTTCTTC. This gives the protein CAISLGSYNEQFF.

The V and J genes are TRBV29-1 and TRBJ2-3; D unresolved. Germline loops: CDR1 SQVTM, CDR2 ANQGSEA. The CDR3 length is 12 residues. V shed 7 bases and J shed 4 bases, with 12 bases lying between them. The CDR3 is CSAGPQSDTQYF. The CDR3 DNA reads TGCAGCGCCGGGCCCCAGTCAGATACGCAGTATTTT.

The rearrangement uses TRBV7-9 and TRBJ2-5; 9 bases fit TRBD2. V was pared by 2 bases and J by 4 bases, with 2 bases of the junction left unmatched. CDR1 and CDR2 from the germline V gene are SEHNR and FQNEAQ (reference sequence). The CDR3 is 14 amino acids. The CDR3: CASSLIAGVETQYF. The DNA for the CDR3 is TGTGCCAGCAGCTTAATAGCGGGAGTAGAGACCCAGTACTTC.

This clonotype was seen at least ten times. This chain uses TRBV12-3 or TRBV12-4 with TRBJ2-3; TRBD2 aligns across 9 bases. The J segment lost 1 base and the V segment lost 6 bases, leaving 5 bases of the junction unmatched. This CDR3 comprises 15 residues. The CDR3 DNA follows: TGTGCCAGCAGCCTAGCGGGACTCGGCACAGATACGCAGTATTTT. It encodes CASSLAGLGTDTQYF.

This chain uses TRBV6-1 with TRBJ2-5; 12 positions match TRBD2. The CDR3 consists of 14 residues. CDR1 MNHNS and CDR2 SASEGT come from the germline V gene. Trimming at V came to 7 bases and at J to 5 bases, leaving 5 bases not matched to a gene. In DNA form, the CDR3 reads TGTGCCAGCATTGGACTAGCGGGACTGGAGACCCAGTACTTC. This codes for CASIGLAGLETQYF.

This clonotype has ten or more counts. The chain carries TRBV7-2 and TRBJ2-3; 14 positions match TRBD2. This CDR3 has 14 amino acids. The V gene end was trimmed by 6 bases and the J gene end by 5 bases; junction bases not matched to a gene: 1. Germline V gene data show CDR1 as SGHTA and CDR2 as FQGNSA. DNA of the CDR3: TGTGCCAGCAGGGGGACTAGCGGGAGAGATACGCAGTATTTT. Protein sequence: CASRGTSGRDTQYF.

This clonotype has more than one count but fewer than ten. The gene calls are TRBV7-8 and TRBJ2-1; a weak D match, TRBD2 (6 bases). Germline V gene lookup returns CDR1 SGHVS and CDR2 FQNEAQ. The CDR3 contains 15 residues. Trimming stripped 5 bases from V and 9 bases from J, with 20 bases between. The CDR3 DNA follows: TGTGCCAGCAGCCCTCGGACTACAGACTGGGGTGAGCAGTTCTTC. Encoded protein: CASSPRTTDWGEQFF.

CDR3 nucleotide sequence: TGTGCCAGCAGCCGGGAGACAGGAGATACGCAGTATTTT. This gives the protein CASSRETGDTQYF. This chain uses TRBV4-2 with TRBJ2-3, with D perhaps TRBD1 (6 bases). The V and J ends lost 4 bases and 5 bases respectively, with 10 bases between them. Germline V lookup: CDR1 LGHNA, CDR2 YNFKEQ. The CDR3 has 13 amino acids.

In DNA form, the CDR3 reads TGTGCCACCAAGAAGGGACAGGGGGCTAAAAATGAGCAGTTCTTC. This sequence encodes CATKKGQGAKNEQFF. The chain employs TRBV10-3 and TRBJ2-1; 12 nucleotides line up with TRBD1. There are 15 residues in the CDR3. J lost 7 bases, V lost 10 bases, and 11 bases had no gene match. The germline V gene encodes CDR1 ENHRY and CDR2 SYGVKD.

This clonotype was seen many times. This CDR3 is CASSLARMGELFF. CDR3 nucleotides: TGTGCCAGCAGTTTGGCCCGAATGGGTGAACTGTTTTTT. The V and J genes are TRBV28 and TRBJ1-4; D not certain. With 3 bases removed from V and 12 bases from J, the gap between germline ends came to 14 bases. Germline-derived CDR1 and CDR2 are MDHEN and SYDVKM. CDR3 length: 13 residues.

This rearrangement joins TRBV20-1 to TRBJ2-7; TRBD1 aligns across 8 bases. Germline CDR1 and CDR2: DFQATT and SNEGSKA (reference sequence). The CDR3 length is 13 residues. With 5 bases clipped from V and 6 bases from J, the junction kept 9 bases outside the gene matches. The CDR3 DNA reads as TGCAGTGCTGACCAGGGGGCGCGCCCCGAGCAGTACTTC. It specifies CSADQGARPEQYF.

The V call is TRBV7-2, the J call TRBJ2-3; no reliable D call. The ends were cut back, 5 bases at V and 3 bases at J, with 9 bases in the middle. The CDR3 contains 13 residues. The germline V gene encodes CDR1 SGHTA and CDR2 FQGNSA. The chain's CDR3 is CASSHVGTDTQYF. CDR3 nucleotides: TGTGCCAGCAGCCACGTAGGGACAGATACGCAGTATTTT.

This clonotype has at least ten counts. The genes are TRBV5-1 and TRBJ2-5; D remains unclear. V was shortened by 4 bases and J by 3 bases, with 4 bases between the two germline ends. Germline loops: CDR1 SGHRS, CDR2 YFSETQ. This CDR3 spans 11 amino acids. In DNA form, the CDR3 reads TGCGCCAGCAGCAACGAAGAGACCCAGTACTTC. Protein sequence: CASSNEETQYF.

This clonotype was detected only a few times. This chain links TRBV5-5 with TRBJ1-1, with 10 bases lining up with TRBD1. In germline, CDR1 is SGHKS, CDR2 YYEKEE (reference sequence). This CDR3 spans 15 amino acids. Germline trimming cut 4 bases from V and 4 bases from J; bases unmatched to any gene: 7. This chain's CDR3 is CASSNDRGLGTEAFF. CDR3 DNA sequence: TGTGCCAGCAGCAACGACAGGGGGCTGGGCACTGAAGCTTTCTTT. The complete variable domain, with remaining parts taken from reference TRBV5-5 and TRBJ1-1, reads DAGVTQSPTHLIKTRGQQVTLRCSPISGHKSVSWYQQVLGQGPQFIFQYYEKEERGRGNFPDRFSARQFPNYSSELNVNALLLGDSALYLCASSNDRGLGTEAFFGQGTRLTVV.

This clonotype has a handful of counts. The rearrangement joins TRBV6-6 to TRBJ2-7; D not resolved. V was cut by 0 bases and J by 5 bases, with 5 bases left in between. CDR1 and CDR2 from the germline V gene are MNHNY and SVGAGI (reference sequence). The CDR3 totals 12 residues. In DNA form, the CDR3 reads TGTGCCAGCAGTTACTCGAAAGACGAGCAGTACTTC. This translates into CASSYSKDEQYF.

This clonotype occurred many times. The chain employs TRBV24-1 and TRBJ2-3, with D perhaps TRBD2 (5 bases). The germline V gene has CDR1 KGHDR and CDR2 SFDVKD. The V gene lost 3 bases and the J gene lost 1 base, with 7 bases spanning the gap. This CDR3 region has 14 residues. The CDR3 loop reads CATSDPRGTDTQYF. The CDR3 coding sequence is TGTGCCACCAGTGATCCGCGGGGCACAGATACGCAGTATTTT.

The rearrangement joins TRBV20-1 to TRBJ2-3; D might be TRBD2 (6 bases). The germline V gene encodes CDR1 DFQATT and CDR2 SNEGSKA (reference sequence). This CDR3 spans 12 amino acids. With 8 bases removed from V and 6 bases from J, the gap between germline ends came to 15 bases. The CDR3 sequence is CSTQDYGDTQYF. In DNA, the CDR3 is TGCAGTACTCAGGACTACGGTGATACGCAGTATTTT.

V is TRBV5-1 and J is TRBJ2-3; 7 nucleotides agree with TRBD1. V shed 0 bases, J shed 1 base, and the junction held 14 bases outside the gene matches. Germline CDR1 SGHRS, CDR2 YFSETQ. This CDR3 spans 19 amino acids. The CDR3 protein is CASSLGYLQGTGGTDTQYF. CDR3 in DNA: TGCGCCAGCAGCTTGGGGTATTTACAGGGCACAGGGGGCACAGATACGCAGTATTTT.

CDR3 sequence reads: CASLKGLEGAYEQYF. DNA for the CDR3: TGTGCCAGTCTCAAGGGACTAGAGGGTGCCTACGAGCAGTACTTC. The V gene is TRBV12-3 or TRBV12-4, the J gene TRBJ2-7; 8 nucleotides line up with TRBD2. V lost 9 bases to trimming and J lost 2 bases; unmatched junction nucleotides: 12. This CDR3 is 15 amino acids long.

This clonotype was seen at least ten times. The genes are TRBV18 and TRBJ2-2; D is unclear. In germline, CDR1 is KGHSH, CDR2 LQKENI. The CDR3 loop spans 14 amino acids. Trimming shortened V by 3 bases and J by 4 bases, and 9 bases separated the two germline ends. In DNA, the CDR3 is TGTGCCAGCTCACCGCCGGGTTTCACCGGGGAGCTGTTTTTT. Its protein is CASSPPGFTGELFF.

The V call is TRBV25-1, the J call TRBJ2-6; D is perhaps TRBD2 (7 bases). V lost 5 bases, J lost 4 bases, and 12 bases lay in between. Germline CDR1 is MGHDK and CDR2 is SYGVNS. The CDR3 consists of 15 residues. The CDR3 DNA follows: TGTGCCAGCAGTAGGGGGGGGGAAGGGGCCAACGTCCTGACTTTC. As protein: CASSRGGEGANVLTF.

This clonotype was counted at least ten times. The CDR3 protein is CASSSRETGRSPLHF. The CDR3 DNA follows: TGTGCCAGCAGTTCCCGAGAGACAGGGCGTTCACCCCTCCACTTT. This chain joins TRBV12-3 or TRBV12-4 and TRBJ1-6, with TRBD1 identical over 7 bases. The CDR3 spans 15 residues. V dropped 4 bases and J dropped 9; count of bases not matched to a gene: 9.

This clonotype was counted between two and nine times. This sequence joins TRBV10-2 and TRBJ2-4; TRBD2 agrees at 10 bases. The CDR3 contains 19 residues. V gave up 3 bases and J gave up 0 bases; unmatched junction bases: 11. Germline V gene sequence: CDR1 WSHSY, CDR2 SAAADI. The CDR3 DNA follows: TGCGCCAGCAGTGATGGTGGTAGCGGGAGGTACTTAGCCAAAAACATTCAGTACTTC. Translated, it gives CASSDGGSGRYLAKNIQYF.

This clonotype was detected ten times or more. The V gene is TRBV6-1, the J gene TRBJ2-3; TRBD1 agrees at 10 bases. Germline assignment: CDR1 MNHNS and CDR2 SASEGT. Trimming took 6 bases from V and 1 from J; bases not matched to a gene: 7. This CDR3 region has 16 residues. The CDR3 coding sequence is TGTGCCAGCAGCGGGACAGGGGTTCGAGGCACAGATACGCAGTATTTT. This translates into CASSGTGVRGTDTQYF.

This clonotype was found many times. In DNA form, the CDR3 reads TGTGCCAGCAGCTTGGATTGGAGCGCAGATACGCAGTATTTT. Amino acid sequence: CASSLDWSADTQYF. V is TRBV5-6 and J is TRBJ2-3; D is unclear. The CDR3 runs to 14 residues. Trimming removed 0 bases from V and 4 bases from J, with 9 bases in between. CDR1 is SGHDT and CDR2 is YYEEEE in the germline V gene.

This clonotype has more than one count but fewer than ten. This chain joins TRBV27 and TRBJ1-1; TRBD1 might be the D (5 bases). The CDR3 covers 14 residues. V gave up 3 bases and J gave up 2 bases, with 10 bases separating them. The germline V gene has CDR1 MNHEY and CDR2 SMNVEV (reference sequence). The CDR3 coding sequence is TGTGCCAGCAGTTTTTGGGGCATCAACACTGAAGCTTTCTTT. Its translation is CASSFWGINTEAFF.